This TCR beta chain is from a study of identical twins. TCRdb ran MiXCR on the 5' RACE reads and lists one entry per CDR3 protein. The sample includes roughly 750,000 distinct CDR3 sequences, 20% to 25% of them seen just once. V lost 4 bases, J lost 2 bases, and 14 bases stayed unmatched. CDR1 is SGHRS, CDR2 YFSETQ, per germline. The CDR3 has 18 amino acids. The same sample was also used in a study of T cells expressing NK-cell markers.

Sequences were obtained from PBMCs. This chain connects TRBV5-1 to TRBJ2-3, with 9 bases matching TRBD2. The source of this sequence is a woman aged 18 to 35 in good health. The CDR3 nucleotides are TGCGCCAGCAGCCCCGCACAACTAGCGGGCCTAAACACAGATACGCAGTATTTT. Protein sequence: CASSPAQLAGLNTDTQYF.